The 30 T cell receptor beta chains reported below all come from one sample, sequenced in a study of breast tumors, draining lymph nodes, adjacent tissues. Each CDR3 protein is one row after TCRdb ran MiXCR on the multiplex PCR reads. The sample includes approximately 210,000 distinct CDR3 sequences, about 34% seen only once; the top ten take around 1.4%. Axillary draining lymph nodes of breast cancer patients supplied the node samples. Sequenced material: axillary lymph node tissue. The receptors stem from a female donor with breast cancer. Some clones in this sample may be carry-over from other donors' samples.

The sample holds one count of this clonotype. Mismatch with germline at one junction end may stem from a read error. The chain couples TRBV20-1 to TRBJ2-1; D not certain. The CDR3 totals 10 residues. Germline lookup yields CDR1 DFQATT and CDR2 SNEGSKA (reference sequence). This CDR3 reads CSARAYEQVF. The CDR3 DNA reads as TGCAGTGCTAGAGCTTATGAGCAGGTCTTC.

This clonotype was seen at least ten times. In DNA, the CDR3 is TGTGCCAGCAGGGGACTAGCGGTCCTCCCCAATGAGCAGTTCTTC. It encodes CASRGLAVLPNEQFF. V gene TRBV6-1 combines with J gene TRBJ2-1; the match to TRBD2 covers 11 bases. CDR3 length equals 15 residues. Germline-derived CDR1 and CDR2 are MNHNS and SASEGT. V shed 6 bases, J shed 6 bases, and the junction held 7 bases outside the gene matches.

This clonotype was seen at least ten times. The chain employs TRBV2 and TRBJ1-5; D possibly corresponds to TRBD1 (6 bases). Germline lookup yields CDR1 SNHLY and CDR2 FYNNEI. The CDR3 runs to 15 residues. The V gene lost 0 bases and the J gene lost 6 bases, with 12 bases spanning the gap. Here the CDR3 reads CASSEAPGGGQPQHF. The CDR3 nucleotides are TGTGCCAGCAGTGAAGCGCCGGGGGGCGGTCAGCCCCAGCATTTT.

This clonotype was seen many times. The chain is built from TRBV3-1 and TRBJ2-5; TRBD2 matches 14 bases. The trim removed 5 bases at V and 0 bases at J, leaving 14 bases unmatched. This CDR3 comprises 20 residues. Germline V gene sequence: CDR1 LGHDT, CDR2 YNNKEL (reference sequence). The CDR3, as DNA: TGTGCCAGCAGCAGACGACGGACCGGGACTAGCGGGAGAAACCAAGAGACCCAGTACTTC. It is translated as CASSRRRTGTSGRNQETQYF.

The chain has TRBV7-9 and TRBJ1-2; D unresolved. This CDR3 contains 13 residues. V shed 5 bases and J shed 9 bases, with 16 bases lying between them. The germline V gene has CDR1 SEHNR and CDR2 FQNEAQ (reference sequence). The CDR3 DNA reads as TGTGCCAGCAGCATCCCTGCCGGAAGCAGCTACACCTTC. Protein: CASSIPAGSSYTF.

Regarding this clonotype: With a much larger clone just one base away, this may be a read error. DNA of the CDR3: TGTGCCTGGAGACAGGGAAAAAATGAAAAACTGTTTTTT. It translates to CAWRQGKNEKLFF. This chain joins TRBV30 and TRBJ1-4; D might be TRBD1 (6 bases). V was clipped by 3 bases and J by 5 bases, with 10 bases between them. This CDR3 is built from 13 residues. The germline V gene encodes CDR1 GTSNPN and CDR2 SVGIG (reference sequence).

The chain is built from TRBV7-3 and TRBJ2-3; 14 bases are a match to TRBD2. CDR1 and CDR2 (germline): SGHTA, FQGTGA. This CDR3 is 15 amino acids long. J lost 11 bases, V lost 4 bases, and 8 bases had no gene match. DNA for the CDR3: TGTGCCAGCAGCTCCGGACTAGCGGGAGGCTATGAGCAGTATTTT. It specifies CASSSGLAGGYEQYF. Supplemented by reference TRBV7-3 and TRBJ2-3, the full variable domain reads GAGVSQTPSNKVTEKGKYVELRCDPISGHTALYWYRQSLGQGPEFLIYFQGTGAADDSGLPNDRFFAVRPEGSVSTLKIQRTERGDSAVYLCASSSGLAGGYEQYFGPGTRLTVL.

This clonotype was seen ten or more times. The J gene is TRBJ1-6, the V gene TRBV20-1; no firm D call. V shed 2 bases and J shed 1 base, with 6 bases lying between them. CDR3 length equals 14 residues. CDR1 is DFQATT and CDR2 is SNEGSKA in the germline V gene (reference sequence). The CDR3 spells CSARWVSYNSPLHF. The DNA of the CDR3 is TGCAGTGCTAGATGGGTATCCTATAATTCACCCCTCCACTTT.

This clonotype was counted many times. V usage is TRBV5-8 and J usage is TRBJ2-5; 7 bases are shared with TRBD2. Germline loops: CDR1 SGHTS, CDR2 YDEGEE. This CDR3 has 16 amino acids. The V and J ends lost 4 bases and 1 base, in that order; junction bases with no gene match: 10. CDR3 in DNA: TGTGCCAGCAGCCCCGGGCTAGCGGAGGGCCAAGAGACCCAGTACTTC. Protein product: CASSPGLAEGQETQYF.

At least ten counts were recorded for this clonotype. The chain employs TRBV10-3 and TRBJ2-3, with 14 positions matching TRBD2. The V gene's germline CDR1 is ENHRY and CDR2 SYGVKD. CDR3 length: 17 amino acids. Germline trimming cut 0 bases from V and 6 bases from J; bases unmatched to any gene: 5. CDR3 region: CAISESTSGRAGDTQYF. DNA for the CDR3: TGTGCCATCAGTGAGTCGACTAGCGGGAGGGCCGGGGATACGCAGTATTTT.

This clonotype was counted ten times or more. J is TRBJ2-3 and V is TRBV20-1; 12 bases are a match to TRBD2. CDR3 size: 15 residues. In germline, CDR1 is DFQATT, CDR2 SNEGSKA (reference sequence). The V segment lost 3 bases and the J segment 5 bases; nucleotides outside the gene matches: 6. The CDR3 loop reads CSASRPGLAGDTQYF. In nucleotides, the CDR3 is TGCAGTGCTAGCCGTCCGGGACTAGCGGGAGATACGCAGTATTTT.

This clonotype has a count of ten or more. The gene calls are TRBV27 and TRBJ1-2, with 8 bases identical to TRBD1. Germline CDR1 is MNHEY and CDR2 is SMNVEV (reference sequence). The CDR3 is made up of 15 amino acids. V trimming: 4 bases; J trimming: 3 bases; junction bases outside the gene matches: 7. The CDR3 spells CASSSFRTGHYGYTF. The CDR3 coding sequence is TGTGCCAGCAGTTCCTTTCGGACAGGGCACTATGGCTACACCTTC.

Ten or more counts support this clonotype. This chain joins TRBV19 and TRBJ1-2; 9 nucleotides match TRBD1. V trimming: 4 bases; J trimming: 3 bases; junction bases outside the gene matches: 12. There are 17 residues in the CDR3. From germline, CDR1 is LNHDA and CDR2 SQIVND (reference sequence). CDR3 nucleotides: TGTGCCAGTAGTACCTTACAGGGGGCTTTGCTTTACTATGGCTACACCTTC. Protein sequence: CASSTLQGALLYYGYTF.

V gene TRBV18 combines with J gene TRBJ2-5, with 13 bases that match TRBD2. After removal of 3 bases from V and 4 bases from J, the junction contained 8 bases not matched to a gene. Germline CDR1 KGHSH, CDR2 LQKENI. This CDR3 is built from 17 residues. DNA for the CDR3: TGTGCCAGCTCACCGATAACTAGCGGGAGGGCCCTAGAGACCCAGTACTTC. It encodes CASSPITSGRALETQYF.

This clonotype was seen many times. The chain combines TRBV7-8 with TRBJ2-1; D remains ambiguous. The CDR3 has 13 amino acids. Germline V gene sequence: CDR1 SGHVS, CDR2 FQNEAQ. The V and J ends lost 1 base and 4 bases respectively, with 5 bases between them. The CDR3, as DNA: TGTGCCAGCAGCTTAGGGCAGTACAATGAGCAGTTCTTC. It specifies CASSLGQYNEQFF.

This clonotype has just a few counts. The chain carries TRBV28 and TRBJ2-4; D remains unclear. CDR3 length equals 13 residues. Trimming stripped 6 bases from V and 0 bases from J, with 6 bases between. CDR1 and CDR2 (germline): MDHEN, SYDVKM. The CDR3 spells CASREVAKNIQYF. The CDR3 nucleotides read TGTGCCAGCAGGGAAGTAGCCAAAAACATTCAGTACTTC.

At least ten counts were recorded for this clonotype. V is TRBV6-4 and J is TRBJ1-4; TRBD1 matches at 9 bases. Trimming at V came to 0 bases and at J to 4 bases, leaving 9 bases not matched to a gene. The CDR3 consists of 18 residues. Germline-derived CDR1 and CDR2 are MRHNA and SNTAGT. The CDR3 protein is CASSDSVQGAADNEKLFF. CDR3 coding DNA: TGTGCCAGCAGTGACTCGGTACAGGGGGCGGCCGATAATGAAAAACTGTTTTTT.

Many counts were recorded for this clonotype. The rearrangement joins TRBV3-1 to TRBJ1-6; no definite D call. The germline CDR1 and CDR2 sequences are LGHDT and YNNKEL (reference sequence). V lost 1 base and J 14 bases, leaving 15 bases between the germline ends. This CDR3 contains 14 residues. This CDR3 reads CASSQASQMTALHF. DNA of the CDR3: TGTGCCAGCAGCCAAGCGTCCCAGATGACGGCCCTCCACTTT.

The chain links TRBV15 to TRBJ1-3, with unresolved D. The V and J ends lost 0 bases and 4 bases respectively, with 7 bases between them. Germline V gives CDR1 LNHNV, CDR2 YYDKDF (reference sequence). The CDR3 runs to 14 residues. The DNA of the CDR3 is TGTGCCACCAGCAGAGATCGGGTAGGAAACACCATATATTTT. Protein: CATSRDRVGNTIYF.

This clonotype was counted between two and nine times. This clone may be a read error of a much larger clone one base away. This rearrangement joins TRBV20-1 to TRBJ2-1; D remains ambiguous. The CDR3 runs to 12 residues. Germline V gene lookup returns CDR1 DFQATT and CDR2 SNEGSKA (reference sequence). The CDR3 loop is CSARGVPNEPFF. CDR3 bases: TGCAGTGCTAGAGGAGTCCCCAATGAGCCGTTCTTC.

The chain uses TRBV24-1 and TRBJ2-1, with a tentative D call TRBD2 (6 bases). CDR1 and CDR2 from the germline V gene are KGHDR and SFDVKD. V gave up 11 bases and J gave up 7 bases, with 20 bases separating them. This CDR3 comprises 14 residues. CDR3 nucleotide sequence: TGTGCCAGCAGCTTGGGTCGGAGGGATAATGAGCAGTTCTTC. Translating it yields CASSLGRRDNEQFF.

This chain connects TRBV6-4 to TRBJ2-1; 12 bases fit TRBD2. CDR1 is MRHNA and CDR2 is SNTAGT in the germline V gene. V was clipped by 7 bases and J by 6 bases; unmatched bases: 13. The CDR3 has 17 amino acids. CDR3 sequence: CASIRGLAGGAANEQFF. CDR3 in DNA: TGTGCCAGCATTCGTGGTCTAGCGGGAGGGGCGGCCAATGAGCAGTTCTTC.

In regard to this clonotype: It may be a read error: a sequence one base away is much more abundant. This chain connects TRBV20-1 to TRBJ2-1; 7 bases align to TRBD2. V gave up 0 bases and J gave up 12 bases; unmatched junction bases: 8. Germline loops: CDR1 DFQATT, CDR2 SNEGSKA (reference sequence). The CDR3 has 13 amino acids. The CDR3 coding sequence is TGCAGTGCTAGAGATGGGCTAGCGGATGCGCAGTTCTTC. The encoded protein is CSARDGLADAQFF.

Concerning this clonotype: This may be a read error, as it is one base from a much larger clone. J is TRBJ2-1 and V is TRBV9; TRBD2 aligns across 13 bases. In germline, CDR1 is SGDLS, CDR2 YYNGEE. The CDR3 runs to 15 residues. The CDR3 loop is CASSPGTSGINEPFF. CDR3 bases: TGTGCCAGCAGCCCCGGGACTAGCGGGATCAATGAGCCGTTCTTC.

At least ten counts were recorded for this clonotype. This chain's CDR3 is CASSIRLGGVTEQFF. CDR3 bases: TGCGCCAGCAGCATTCGACTAGGAGGGGTTACTGAGCAGTTCTTC. The gene calls are TRBV4-1 and TRBJ2-1, with D possibly matching TRBD2 (6 bases). Trimming took 5 bases from V and 9 from J, leaving 20 bases between them. From germline, CDR1 is MGHRA and CDR2 YSYEKL. The CDR3 runs 15 residues.

About this clonotype: A junction boundary mismatches the germline segment, possibly from a read error. This sequence joins TRBV6-2 or TRBV6-3 and TRBJ1-2; D not resolved. Germline CDR1 and CDR2: MNHEY and SVGEGT. The CDR3 has 12 residues. The CDR3 loop is CASSHSSDGYTF. CDR3 bases: TGTGCCAGCAGTCACTCCTCGGATGGCTACACCTTC.

This clonotype appeared once. A junction end diverges from the germline sequence, so it may reflect a read error. The chain has TRBV2 and TRBJ2-7, with no clear D. The length of the CDR3 is 14 residues. In germline, CDR1 is SNHLY, CDR2 FYNNEI. CDR3: CASSIQGRTYEQNF. The CDR3 DNA reads as TGTGCCAGCAGTATACAAGGGCGGACCTACGAGCAGAACTTC. Filled out from reference TRBV2 and TRBJ2-7, the complete variable domain reads EPEVTQTPSHQVTQMGQEVILRCVPISNHLYFYWYRQILGQKVEFLVSFYNNEISEKSEIFDDQFSVERPDGSNFTLKIRSTKLEDSAMYFCASSIQGRTYEQNFGPGTRLTVT.

This sequence joins TRBV9 and TRBJ2-2; D possibly matches TRBD1 or TRBD2 (6 bases each). Germline values: CDR1 SGDLS, CDR2 YYNGEE. The CDR3 has 15 residues. The V and J ends lost 0 bases and 13 bases respectively, with 19 bases between them. The CDR3 loop reads CASSVEGDWGSSLFF. The CDR3 DNA reads TGTGCCAGCAGCGTAGAGGGGGACTGGGGGTCATCGCTGTTTTTT.

Comment on this clonotype: At one end, the junction sequence differs from germline, possibly due to a read error. V is TRBV2 and J is TRBJ2-2, with TRBD2 as a possible D gene (5 bases). The CDR3 contains 18 residues. Germline V gene data show CDR1 as SNHLY and CDR2 as FYNNEI. The CDR3 coding sequence is TGTGCCAGCAGCTTAGTGGGAGTTGAGGAGAGGAACTCCGGGGAGCTGTTTTTT. It codes for CASSLVGVEERNSGELFF.

The sample holds many counts of this clonotype. The J gene is TRBJ2-4, the V gene TRBV7-8, with 10 bases that match TRBD1. The V segment lost 1 base and the J segment 5 bases; nucleotides outside the gene matches: 5. This CDR3 comprises 16 residues. The germline gives CDR1 SGHVS, CDR2 FQNEAQ. The CDR3 reads CASSLGSGTGENIQYF. The DNA of the CDR3 is TGTGCCAGCAGCTTAGGATCCGGGACAGGGGAAAACATTCAGTACTTC.